The 29 T cell receptor beta chains in this list originate from one sample, sequenced in a study of Graves' ophthalmopathy and Graves' hyperthyroidism (dated by TCRdb to the late 2010s). TCRdb shows the sequencer as Illumina HiSeq 2000. TCR beta CDR3 regions were amplified from RNA transcripts for repertoire sequencing. The first round was an RT-PCR using HTBI primers with the Qiagen OneStep RT-PCR kit, and this first round was followed by a second-round multiplex PCR, then size selection and purification. In-frame beta chains were kept once TCRdb had trimmed the public reads at Q25 with fastp and called clones with MiXCR. Duplicate CDR3 protein sequences are folded into a single record with the most common DNA and genes. The sample records hundreds of thousands of distinct CDR3 sequences, 15% of which are singletons. The ten largest clones represent approximately 7% of the sample. The sequenced sample was peripheral blood. All receptors derive from a woman between 18 and 29 years old with stable Graves' hyperthyroidism. Donor details come from another sample of the same person, matched by shared clones.

In its sample, this clonotype was seen many times. V and J are TRBV15 and TRBJ2-5; 7 nucleotides match TRBD1. This CDR3 comprises 14 residues. With 5 bases clipped from V and 2 bases from J, the junction kept 5 bases outside the gene matches. From germline, CDR1 is LNHNV and CDR2 YYDKDF (reference sequence). The CDR3 here is CATSGQDTQETQYF. In DNA form, the CDR3 reads TGTGCCACCAGCGGACAGGATACTCAAGAGACCCAGTACTTC.

This clonotype was seen repeatedly, ten times or more. The chain combines TRBV12-3 or TRBV12-4 with TRBJ1-6; 11 positions agree with TRBD1. The CDR3 is made up of 19 amino acids. V gave up 5 bases and J gave up 1 base; unmatched junction bases: 10. In DNA, the CDR3 is TGTGCCAGCAGTGCTCGGGGGACAGGGGGGTTTTCCTATAATTCACCCCTCCACTTT. Amino acid sequence: CASSARGTGGFSYNSPLHF.

The V gene is TRBV20-1, the J gene TRBJ2-2; TRBD1 matches 10 bases. With 5 bases clipped from V and 4 bases from J, the junction kept 7 bases outside the gene matches. The CDR3 is 15 amino acids. Germline assignment: CDR1 DFQATT and CDR2 SNEGSKA (reference sequence). The CDR3 DNA reads TGCAGTGCTCGTGACAGGGGGCTCGGCACCGGGGAGCTGTTTTTT. Residues: CSARDRGLGTGELFF.

V usage is TRBV20-1 and J usage is TRBJ2-7; 7 nucleotides align to TRBD2. With 2 bases clipped from V and 4 bases from J, the junction kept 5 bases outside the gene matches. Per germline, CDR1 DFQATT and CDR2 SNEGSKA (reference sequence). The length of the CDR3 is 13 residues. The CDR3 coding sequence is TGCAGTGCTAGACCTCTAGCGGAGTACGAGCAGTACTTC. Protein: CSARPLAEYEQYF.

In this sample, this clonotype turned up many times. The chain is built from TRBV29-1 and TRBJ1-1, with 8 bases fitting TRBD1. The CDR3 contains 14 residues. V was clipped by 7 bases and J by 5 bases; unmatched bases: 12. Germline CDR1 and CDR2: SQVTM and ANQGSEA. CDR3 sequence: CSAGGRQGSTEAFF. In nucleotides, the CDR3 is TGCAGCGCAGGGGGGAGACAGGGGTCGACTGAAGCTTTCTTT.

This clonotype turned up a few times. The chain carries TRBV5-1 and TRBJ1-1, with TRBD1 as a possible D gene (6 bases). V lost 3 bases to trimming and J lost 6 bases, with 12 bases between them. Germline lookup yields CDR1 SGHRS and CDR2 YFSETQ. The CDR3 loop spans 13 amino acids. CDR3 in amino acids: CASSSLGGAEAFF. The CDR3 DNA sequence: TGCGCCAGCAGCTCCCTAGGGGGGGCTGAAGCTTTCTTT.

This clonotype was recorded many times. The chain combines TRBV27 with TRBJ1-1; D unresolved. V was cut by 5 bases and J by 5 bases, with 18 bases left in between. Germline lookup yields CDR1 MNHEY and CDR2 SMNVEV (reference sequence). The CDR3 runs 15 residues. The chain's CDR3 is CASSPVGKVDTEAFF. CDR3 coding DNA: TGTGCCAGCAGTCCGGTAGGCAAGGTGGATACTGAAGCTTTCTTT.

This clonotype was counted a few times. The chain joins TRBV2 to TRBJ2-5, with 14 bases aligning to TRBD2. The length of the CDR3 is 15 residues. V trimming: 6 bases; J trimming: 0 bases; junction bases outside the gene matches: 0. CDR1 is SNHLY and CDR2 is FYNNEI in the germline V gene. The CDR3 spells CASRGLAGDQETQYF. For the CDR3, the DNA is TGTGCCAGCAGGGGACTAGCGGGGGACCAAGAGACCCAGTACTTC. The variable domain in full, completed from reference TRBV2 and TRBJ2-5, reads EPEVTQTPSHQVTQMGQEVILRCVPISNHLYFYWYRQILGQKVEFLVSFYNNEISEKSEIFDDQFSVERPDGSNFTLKIRSTKLEDSAMYFCASRGLAGDQETQYFGPGTRLLVL.

This clonotype was counted ten times or more. V is TRBV12-3 or TRBV12-4 and J is TRBJ2-6, with D uncertain. This CDR3 region has 13 residues. V dropped 6 bases and J dropped 0 bases, with 3 bases sitting between them. The chain's CDR3 is CASRVSGANVLTF. CDR3 DNA: TGTGCCAGCAGGGTCTCTGGGGCCAACGTCCTGACTTTC.

This clonotype was counted at least ten times. CDR3 DNA sequence: TGTGCCAGTAGTATACTGGGTTTCCAAGAGACCCAGTACTTC. Translation: CASSILGFQETQYF. This chain joins TRBV19 and TRBJ2-5; D uncertain. Trimming pared 2 bases from V and 1 base from J, leaving 8 bases between. From germline, CDR1 is LNHDA and CDR2 SQIVND (reference sequence). The length of the CDR3 is 14 residues. The full variable domain, rest sourced from reference TRBV19 and TRBJ2-5, is DGGITQSPKYLFRKEGQNVTLSCEQNLNHDAMYWYRQDPGQGLRLIYYSQIVNDFQKGDIAEGYSVSREKKESFPLTVTSAQKNPTAFYLCASSILGFQETQYFGPGTRLLVL.

This chain links TRBV5-1 with TRBJ1-2; possible D gene TRBD1, 6 bases. The germline V and J ends were trimmed by 1 base and 2 bases, with 21 bases remaining between them. The germline V gene encodes CDR1 SGHRS and CDR2 YFSETQ. This CDR3 contains 18 residues. The CDR3 region has the DNA TGCGCCAGCAGCTTGACCCCGCCAGGGGTCTTAGGGAACTATGGCTACACCTTC. Translating gives CASSLTPPGVLGNYGYTF. Variable domain in full (rest from reference TRBV5-1 and TRBJ1-2): KAGVTQTPRYLIKTRGQQVTLSCSPISGHRSVSWYQQTPGQGLQFLFEYFSETQRNKGNFPGRFSGRQFSNSRSEMNVSTLELGDSALYLCASSLTPPGVLGNYGYTFGSGTRLTVV.

This clonotype occurred many times. The chain employs TRBV10-1 and TRBJ2-5; TRBD2 matches 7 bases. The trim removed 0 bases at V and 4 bases at J, leaving 8 bases unmatched. The CDR3 has 16 residues. CDR1 is WNHNN and CDR2 is SYGVQD in the germline V gene (reference sequence). For the CDR3, the DNA is TGCGCCAGCAGTGAGTCGCAAGGCGGGGGAGGAGAGACCCAGTACTTC. Protein sequence: CASSESQGGGGETQYF.

In its sample, this clonotype was seen many times. V gene TRBV6-4 combines with J gene TRBJ2-7; D may correspond to TRBD1 or TRBD2 (5 bases each). V gave up 6 bases and J gave up 1 base, with 22 bases separating them. The CDR3 is 17 amino acids. Looked up from germline, CDR1 is MRHNA and CDR2 is SNTAGT. CDR3 nucleotide sequence: TGTGCCAGCAGACACGGGGCGCATTACGAGGTTTCCTACGAGCAGTACTTC. It codes for CASRHGAHYEVSYEQYF.

This clonotype was detected ten times or more. V usage is TRBV7-2 and J usage is TRBJ2-7, with TRBD1 identical over 8 bases. CDR1 and CDR2 (germline): SGHTA, FQGNSA. This CDR3 is built from 15 residues. V dropped 4 bases and J dropped 1; count of bases not matched to a gene: 6. CDR3 in amino acids: CASSSTGAGSYEQYF. CDR3 DNA sequence: TGTGCCAGCAGCTCGACAGGGGCGGGGTCCTACGAGCAGTACTTC.

At least ten counts were recorded for this clonotype. The V gene is TRBV2, the J gene TRBJ2-7; D unclear. This CDR3 spans 12 amino acids. Trimming took 3 bases from V and 6 from J, leaving 9 bases between them. Germline V gives CDR1 SNHLY, CDR2 FYNNEI. The CDR3 coding sequence is TGTGCCAGCAGTGACTACGGAATCGAGCAGTACTTC. Translated: CASSDYGIEQYF.

With respect to this clonotype: A clone one base away is much larger, so this may be a read error. V is TRBV12-3 or TRBV12-4 and J is TRBJ2-5; D unresolved. V was shortened by 3 bases and J by 5 bases, with 13 bases between the two germline ends. This CDR3 has 14 amino acids. CDR3 nucleotides: TGTGCCAGCAGTTTGGGTTGTACCGTGGAGACCCAGTACTTC. This encodes CASSLGCTVETQYF.

This clonotype was picked up many times. The J gene is TRBJ2-7, the V gene TRBV19; 9 positions match TRBD1. This CDR3 has 14 residues. The ends lost 7 bases at V and 3 bases at J; junction bases unmatched: 7. Per germline, CDR1 LNHDA and CDR2 SQIVND (reference sequence). The CDR3 coding sequence is TGTGCCAGTACCGCCGCGACAGGGGGCTACGAGCAGTACTTC. Translating gives CASTAATGGYEQYF.

The V gene is TRBV7-8, the J gene TRBJ2-2; TRBD1 matches at 7 bases. The CDR3 runs to 13 residues. V was pared by 3 bases and J by 10 bases, with 5 bases of the junction left unmatched. The germline V gene has CDR1 SGHVS and CDR2 FQNEAQ. CDR3 DNA: TGTGCCAGCAGCTTCGACAGGGTGCAGGAGCTGTTTTTT. The encoded protein is CASSFDRVQELFF.

To note about this clonotype: A junction boundary mismatches the germline segment, possibly from a read error. The chain carries TRBV6-2 or TRBV6-3 and TRBJ1-6; tentative D call: TRBD1 (6 bases). The CDR3 has 15 amino acids. CDR1 is MNHEY and CDR2 is SVGEGT in the germline V gene. CDR3 nucleotides: TGTGCCGGCAGTTACTCGACAGAGGGGGATTCAGCCCTCCACTTT. Translated, it gives CAGSYSTEGDSALHF.

In its sample, this clonotype was seen many times. This chain links TRBV5-5 with TRBJ1-6; TRBD1 aligns across 9 bases. After removal of 4 bases from V and 9 bases from J, the junction contained 5 bases not matched to a gene. Germline V CDR1 and CDR2: SGHKS, YYEKEE (reference sequence). The CDR3 has 14 amino acids. The CDR3 loop is CASSLTGGISPLHF. CDR3 bases: TGTGCCAGCAGCCTGACAGGGGGGATTTCACCCCTCCACTTT.

The chain combines TRBV18 with TRBJ2-5; 9 bases are shared with TRBD2. Germline V gene lookup returns CDR1 KGHSH and CDR2 LQKENI. There are 16 residues in the CDR3. V was pared by 4 bases and J by 0 bases, with 6 bases of the junction left unmatched. The CDR3 bases are TGTGCCAGCTCACTTCGACTAGCGGTTTACCAAGAGACCCAGTACTTC. Amino acids: CASSLRLAVYQETQYF.

This clonotype was detected many times. The J gene is TRBJ1-2, the V gene TRBV9; 11 nucleotides agree with TRBD1. The CDR3 runs to 17 residues. Trimming took 2 bases from V and 9 from J; bases not matched to a gene: 15. Germline lookup yields CDR1 SGDLS and CDR2 YYNGEE. The CDR3 here is CASSVSIRTGGLASYTF. The CDR3 region has the DNA TGTGCCAGCAGCGTTTCTATAAGGACAGGGGGCTTGGCAAGCTACACCTTC. The whole variable domain, filled in from reference TRBV9 and TRBJ1-2, reads DSGVTQTPKHLITATGQRVTLRCSPRSGDLSVYWYQQSLDQGLQFLIQYYNGEERAKGNILERFSAQQFPDLHSELNLSSLELGDSALYFCASSVSIRTGGLASYTFGSGTRLTVV.

This clonotype was seen more than once but under ten times. The rearrangement uses TRBV2 and TRBJ2-2; TRBD1 might be the D (5 bases). Germline V gene sequence: CDR1 SNHLY, CDR2 FYNNEI. V shed 10 bases and J shed 1 base, with 13 bases lying between them. CDR3 length: 14 amino acids. CDR3 coding DNA: TGTGCCACCACACAGGCGAGGAACACCGGGGAGCTGTTTTTT. It specifies CATTQARNTGELFF.

Many counts were recorded for this clonotype. This rearrangement joins TRBV19 to TRBJ2-7, with 7 nucleotides matching TRBD2. This CDR3 comprises 14 residues. Unmatched junction bases numbered 5, after V lost 1 base and J lost 5 bases. CDR1 is LNHDA, CDR2 SQIVND, per germline (reference sequence). The CDR3 DNA reads TGTGCCAGTAGTATAGGGGGAGGGTTTGACGAGCAGTACTTC. This codes for CASSIGGGFDEQYF.

This clonotype was seen ten or more times. This chain uses TRBV10-3 with TRBJ2-7, with D possibly TRBD2 on 6 matching bases. Trimming removed 0 bases at V and 2 bases at J, with 17 bases between. Per the germline V gene, CDR1 is ENHRY and CDR2 is SYGVKD. CDR3 length: 17 residues. CDR3 sequence: CAISESGAGKSPYEQYF. CDR3 in DNA: TGTGCCATCAGTGAGTCGGGTGCGGGGAAGTCCCCCTACGAGCAGTACTTC.

This clonotype was detected many times. The CDR3: CASSDLASYGYTF. As DNA, the CDR3 is TGTGCCAGCAGTGATCTAGCATCATATGGCTACACCTTC. The chain links TRBV2 to TRBJ1-2; no firm D call. Trimming pared 3 bases from V and 5 bases from J, leaving 10 bases between. The CDR3 sequence is 13 residues long. From germline, CDR1 is SNHLY and CDR2 FYNNEI.

This clonotype was recorded many times. This chain joins TRBV12-3 or TRBV12-4 and TRBJ2-7; TRBD1 matches 9 bases. With 7 bases clipped from V and 5 bases from J, the junction kept 9 bases outside the gene matches. This CDR3 has 14 residues. The CDR3 spells CASNTGTGLDEQYF. The CDR3 nucleotides read TGTGCCAGCAATACCGGGACAGGGCTGGACGAGCAGTACTTC.

This clonotype occurred many times. Written as DNA, the CDR3 is TGCGCCAGCAGCGGTATCCCTCAAGACAGGGGGACTGAAGCTTTCTTT. Translating gives CASSGIPQDRGTEAFF. The V and J genes are TRBV5-1 and TRBJ1-1; TRBD1 matches at 9 bases. CDR1 and CDR2 (germline): SGHRS, YFSETQ. The CDR3 sequence is 16 residues long. V was pared by 4 bases and J by 5 bases, with 12 bases of the junction left unmatched. The whole variable domain, remainder taken from reference TRBV5-1 and TRBJ1-1, is KAGVTQTPRYLIKTRGQQVTLSCSPISGHRSVSWYQQTPGQGLQFLFEYFSETQRNKGNFPGRFSGRQFSNSRSEMNVSTLELGDSALYLCASSGIPQDRGTEAFFGQGTRLTVV.

This clonotype came up a few times. A much bigger clone sits one base away, suggesting this may be a read error. The J gene is TRBJ1-2, the V gene TRBV6-1; maybe TRBD1 (5 bases). V lost 7 bases, J lost 4 bases, and 13 bases lay in between. CDR3 size: 13 residues. CDR1 and CDR2 (germline): MNHNS, SASEGT. The CDR3 nucleotides are TGTGCCAGCACCGCACGGGGCAGCTATGGCTACACCTTC. Encoded protein: CASTARGSYGYTF.